This entry describes one TCR beta chain. Sequencing used immunoSEQ multiplex PCR; TCRdb keeps in-frame clones, though not all of them. This sample has tens of thousands of clones, with around 92% found just once. This entry is derived from a study of OX40 agonist ivuxolimab in advanced cancers. Overall study: Patients with hepatocellular carcinoma, melanoma, renal cell or head and neck cancer made up the dose-escalation patients. Partial responses were achieved by three patients: one hepatocellular carcinoma, two cutaneous melanoma.

Germline CDR1 and CDR2: SGHDT and YYEEEE. The CDR3 consists of 16 residues. With 4 bases removed from V and 2 bases from J, the gap between germline ends came to 18 bases. This sequence originates from an adult with an advanced solid tumor such as melanoma, head and neck, liver or kidney cancer. Sequencing was performed on CD4+ or CD8+ T cells sorted from blood, taken in a trial of the OX40 agonist ivuxolimab. V gene TRBV5-6 combines with J gene TRBJ2-5, with TRBD1 as a possible D gene (6 bases). The CDR3 bases are TGTGCCAGCAGCCGGGATGGGGGCCCGGGTCAAGAGACCCAGTACTTC. Protein product: CASSRDGGPGQETQYF.